This T cell receptor beta chain was obtained from a study of blood T cells in healthy people across ages. Study results and limitations: TCR beta diversity tracked closely with naive T cell percentage. Measured against age, TCR beta diversity per million T cells decreased in a roughly linear manner.

Next came a second PCR, run for about 6 to 11 cycles, which used a sample-barcoded 5' primer along with a J-beta primer mix. MiXCR, run by TCRdb on the 5' RACE reads, gives a single entry per CDR3 protein. The sample lists 1.5 million to 2 million distinct CDR3 sequences, roughly 27% seen once, with less than 9.5% in the top ten. With respect to this clonotype: Antigen specificity is unknown. One end of the junction is discordant with germline, which a read error may explain.

This CDR3 is built from 15 residues. Germline V gene data show CDR1 as SEHNR and CDR2 as FQNEAQ (reference sequence). This rearrangement joins TRBV7-9 to TRBJ2-4, with 14 bases that match TRBD2. The sequenced material came from blood. The clonotype originates from a woman in her 30s in good health. CDR3 residues: CANSDRTSGRNIQYF. The DNA for the CDR3 is TGTGCCAACAGCGACCGGACTAGCGGGAGGAACATTCAGTACTTC.